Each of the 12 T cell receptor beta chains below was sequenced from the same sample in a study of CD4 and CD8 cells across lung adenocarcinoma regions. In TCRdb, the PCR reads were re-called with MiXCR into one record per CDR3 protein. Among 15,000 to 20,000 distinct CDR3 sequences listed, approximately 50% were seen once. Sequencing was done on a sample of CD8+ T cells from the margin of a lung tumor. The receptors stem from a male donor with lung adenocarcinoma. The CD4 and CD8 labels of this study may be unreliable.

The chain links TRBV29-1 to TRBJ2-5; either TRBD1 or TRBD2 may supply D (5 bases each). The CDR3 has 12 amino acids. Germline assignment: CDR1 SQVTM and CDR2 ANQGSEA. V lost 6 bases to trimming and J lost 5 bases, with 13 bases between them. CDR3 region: CSVRGVQETQYF. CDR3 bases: TGCAGCGTCCGAGGGGTCCAGGAGACCCAGTACTTC.

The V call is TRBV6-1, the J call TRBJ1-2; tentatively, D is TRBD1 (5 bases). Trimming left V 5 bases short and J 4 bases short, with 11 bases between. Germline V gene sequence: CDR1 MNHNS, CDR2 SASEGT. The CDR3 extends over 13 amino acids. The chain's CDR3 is CASSRGEVYGYTF. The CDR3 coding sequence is TGTGCCAGCAGTCGGGGGGAGGTCTATGGCTACACCTTC.

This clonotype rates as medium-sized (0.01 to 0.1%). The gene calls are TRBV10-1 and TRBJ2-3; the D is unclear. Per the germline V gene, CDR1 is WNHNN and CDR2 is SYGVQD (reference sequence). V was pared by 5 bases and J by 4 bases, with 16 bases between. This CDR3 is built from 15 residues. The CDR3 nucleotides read TGCGCCAGCAGTCCGGGTCCCCTGAGCGCAGATACGCAGTATTTT. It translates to CASSPGPLSADTQYF.

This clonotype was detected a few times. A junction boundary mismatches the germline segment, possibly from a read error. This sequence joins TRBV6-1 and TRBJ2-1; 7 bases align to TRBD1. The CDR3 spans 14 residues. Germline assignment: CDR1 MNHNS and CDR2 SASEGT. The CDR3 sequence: CAGRGGGDPETQYF. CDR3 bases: TGTGCGGGCAGAGGGGGCGGTGACCCAGAGACGCAGTACTTT.

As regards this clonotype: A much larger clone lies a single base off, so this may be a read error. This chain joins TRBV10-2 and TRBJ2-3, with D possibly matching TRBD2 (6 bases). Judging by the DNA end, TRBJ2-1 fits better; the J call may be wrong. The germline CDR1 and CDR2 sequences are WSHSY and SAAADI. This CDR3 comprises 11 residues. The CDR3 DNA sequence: TGCGCCAGCAGGGGACTCAGCGAGCAGTTCTTC. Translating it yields CASRGLSEQFF.

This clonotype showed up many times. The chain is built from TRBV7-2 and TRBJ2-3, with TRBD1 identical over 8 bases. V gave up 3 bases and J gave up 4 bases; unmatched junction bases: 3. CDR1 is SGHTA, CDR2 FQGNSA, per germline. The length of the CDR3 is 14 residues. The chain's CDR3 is CASSFAGGADTQYF. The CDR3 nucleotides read TGTGCCAGCAGCTTCGCAGGGGGCGCAGATACGCAGTATTTT.

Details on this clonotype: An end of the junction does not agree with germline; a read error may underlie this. CDR3 nucleotides: TGTGCCAGTGACTCCGGACAGGGTAACACAGGGACGCTGTATTTT. This gives the protein CASDSGQGNTGTLYF. The rearrangement uses TRBV25-1 and TRBJ2-3; 8 nucleotides line up with TRBD1. The length of the CDR3 is 15 residues. Germline loops: CDR1 MGHDK, CDR2 SYGVNS.

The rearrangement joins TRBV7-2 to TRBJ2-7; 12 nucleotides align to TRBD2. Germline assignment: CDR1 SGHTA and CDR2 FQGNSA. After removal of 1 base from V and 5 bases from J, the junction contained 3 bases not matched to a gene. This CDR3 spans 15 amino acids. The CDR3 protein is CASSLGTSGINEQYF. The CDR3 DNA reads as TGTGCCAGCAGCTTAGGGACTAGCGGGATCAACGAGCAGTACTTC. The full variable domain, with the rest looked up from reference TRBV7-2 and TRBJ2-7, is GAGVSQSPSNKVTEKGKDVELRCDPISGHTALYWYRQSLGQGLEFLIYFQGNSAPDKSGLPSDRFSAERTGGSVSTLTIQRTQQEDSAVYLCASSLGTSGINEQYFGPGTRLTVT.

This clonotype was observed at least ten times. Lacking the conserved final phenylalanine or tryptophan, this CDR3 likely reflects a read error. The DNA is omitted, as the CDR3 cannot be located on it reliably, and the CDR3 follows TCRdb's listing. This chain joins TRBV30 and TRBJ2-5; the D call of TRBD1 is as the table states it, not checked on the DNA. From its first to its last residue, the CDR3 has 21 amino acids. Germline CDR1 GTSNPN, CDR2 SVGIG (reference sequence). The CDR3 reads CAWSPGAIPVGDDREGWHMAG.

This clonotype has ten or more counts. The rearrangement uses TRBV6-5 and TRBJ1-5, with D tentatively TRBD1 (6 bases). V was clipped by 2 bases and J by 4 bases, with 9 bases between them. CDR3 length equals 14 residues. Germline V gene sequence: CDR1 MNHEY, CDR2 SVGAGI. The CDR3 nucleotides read TGTGCCAGCAGTTACACAGGGAGGAATCAGCCCCAGCATTTT. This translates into CASSYTGRNQPQHF.

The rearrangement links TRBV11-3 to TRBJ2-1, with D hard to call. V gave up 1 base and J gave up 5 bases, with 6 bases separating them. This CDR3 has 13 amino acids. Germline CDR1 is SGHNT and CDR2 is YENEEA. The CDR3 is CASSLGANNEQFF. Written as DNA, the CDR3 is TGTGCCAGCAGCTTAGGAGCAAACAATGAGCAGTTCTTC.

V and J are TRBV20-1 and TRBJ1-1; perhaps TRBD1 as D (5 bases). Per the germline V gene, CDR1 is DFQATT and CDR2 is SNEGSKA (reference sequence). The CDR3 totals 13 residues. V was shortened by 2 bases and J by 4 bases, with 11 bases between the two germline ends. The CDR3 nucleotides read TGCAGTGCTAGAAGGCTAGGGGCCACTGAAGCTTTCTTT. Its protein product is CSARRLGATEAFF.